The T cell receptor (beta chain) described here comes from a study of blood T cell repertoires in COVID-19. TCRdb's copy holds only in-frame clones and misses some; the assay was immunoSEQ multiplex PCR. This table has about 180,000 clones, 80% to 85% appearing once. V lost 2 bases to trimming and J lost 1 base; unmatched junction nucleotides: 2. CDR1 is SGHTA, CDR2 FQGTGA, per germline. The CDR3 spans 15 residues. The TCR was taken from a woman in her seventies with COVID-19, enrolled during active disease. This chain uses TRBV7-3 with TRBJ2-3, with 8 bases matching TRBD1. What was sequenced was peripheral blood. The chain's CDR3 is CASSLPGQGTDTQYF. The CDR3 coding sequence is TGTGCCAGCAGCTTACCGGGACAGGGCACAGATACGCAGTATTTT.